This is a list of T cell receptor beta chains from one sample in a study of T-cell memory formation after mild COVID-19. MiXCR, applied by TCRdb to the 5' RACE reads, yields one record per CDR3 protein. The sample lists about 390,000 distinct CDR3 sequences, 15% to 20% occurring once. Sequencing was performed on PBMCs or a T cell subset sorted from them (not recorded which). The receptors originated from a man younger than 30 who had mild COVID-19 (a few samples of this study predate the infection). Cell type and time point are not known. Both conserved end residues are part of each CDR3. D genes are given only for firm matches. Clone size is shown for a subset of rows, as once, few, many or a class of expanded clone.

d_call,clone_size,j_call,v_call,cdr3_aa,cdr3_nt
.,many,TRBJ1-1,TRBV7-2,CASTFLTPPGGSKPEAFF,TGTGCCAGCACGTTTCTAACCCCGCCCGGGGGAAGCAAACCCGAAGCTTTCTTT
.,.,TRBJ1-3,TRBV7-3,CASSPTSGGTGNTIYF,TGTGCCAGCAGCCCGACTTCTGGGGGAACTGGAAACACCATATATTTT
.,.,TRBJ2-3,TRBV20-1,CSASDATTQYF,TGCAGTGCGAGCGATGCAACTACGCAGTATTTT
.,few,TRBJ1-4,TRBV5-5,CASSSREPNEKLFF,TGTGCCAGCAGCTCCCGGGAGCCCAATGAAAAACTGTTTTTT
.,many,TRBJ2-3,TRBV6-5,CASSKSSADTQYF,TGTGCCAGCAGTAAATCTAGCGCAGATACGCAGTATTTT
TRBD2,.,TRBJ2-2,TRBV7-9,CASSPSRGVPNTGELFF,TGTGCCAGCAGCCCTAGTCGGGGGGTACCGAACACCGGGGAGCTGTTTTTT
.,.,TRBJ1-2,TRBV12-5,CASATTPTYGYTF,TGTGCTAGTGCTACGACACCTACCTATGGCTACACCTTC
.,.,TRBJ1-4,TRBV5-1,CASSLGSRGGYEKLFF,TGCGCCAGCAGCTTGGGTTCGAGGGGAGGTTATGAAAAACTGTTTTTT
.,.,TRBJ1-1,TRBV6-2/TRBV6-3,CAIDREAFF,TGTGCCATAGACAGGGAAGCTTTCTTT
TRBD1,.,TRBJ1-5,TRBV28,CASGRQGQSLNQPQHF,TGTGCCAGCGGCAGACAGGGCCAGTCCCTCAATCAGCCCCAGCATTTT
.,few,TRBJ1-5,TRBV28,CASSPPGGYHQPQHF,TGTGCCAGCAGTCCCCCGGGGGGGTACCATCAGCCCCAGCATTTT
.,few,TRBJ2-1,TRBV7-6,CASSLTSPWDNEQFF,TGTGCCAGCAGCTTAACATCGCCTTGGGACAATGAGCAGTTCTTC
TRBD1,.,TRBJ1-5,TRBV10-3,CAISQGQGDQPQHF,TGTGCCATCAGTCAGGGACAGGGGGATCAGCCCCAGCATTTT
TRBD1,.,TRBJ1-2,TRBV6-5,CASSLRQGTGYTF,TGTGCCAGCAGCCTTAGACAGGGAACAGGCTACACCTTC
.,.,TRBJ1-1,TRBV2,CASSATYTEAFF,TGTGCCAGCAGCGCGACATACACTGAAGCTTTCTTT
.,few,TRBJ2-2,TRBV20-1,CSARITGELFF,TGCAGTGCTAGAATCACCGGGGAGCTGTTTTTT
TRBD2,few,TRBJ2-2,TRBV29-1,CSAAGGTGELFF,TGCAGCGCCGCGGGGGGCACCGGGGAGCTGTTTTTT
TRBD2,.,TRBJ2-3,TRBV7-2,CASSLTAGVVDTQYF,TGTGCCAGCAGCTTAACCGCGGGGGTCGTAGATACGCAGTATTTT
TRBD1,.,TRBJ2-5,TRBV6-5,CASSGQGVGETQYF,TGTGCCAGCAGTGGACAGGGAGTGGGGGAGACCCAGTACTTC
TRBD1,.,TRBJ2-5,TRBV7-2,CASSLSPGQPTTQYF,TGTGCCAGCAGCTTATCTCCGGGACAGCCAACGACCCAGTACTTC
TRBD2,many,TRBJ2-7,TRBV7-9,CASRSSGFSYEQYF,TGTGCCAGCAGGTCTAGCGGATTCTCCTACGAGCAGTACTTC
TRBD2,many,TRBJ2-4,TRBV27,CASSKLAGGIIAKNIQYF,TGTGCCAGCAGTAAACTAGCGGGGGGCATAATAGCCAAAAACATTCAGTACTTC
.,.,TRBJ2-3,TRBV27,CASVTSAGSGTQYF,TGTGCCAGCGTGACCTCGGCGGGGTCCGGAACGCAGTATTTT
.,few,TRBJ1-4,TRBV7-2,CASSLDLRGLREKLFF,TGTGCCAGCAGCTTAGACCTTCGGGGCTTGCGAGAAAAACTGTTTTTT
TRBD1,few,TRBJ1-5,TRBV6-2/TRBV6-3,CASSYGQGNQPQHF,TGTGCCAGCAGCTATGGACAGGGCAATCAGCCCCAGCATTTT
TRBD1,.,TRBJ1-5,TRBV6-5,CASRRTGRNQPQHF,TGTGCCAGCAGACGGACAGGGAGAAATCAGCCCCAGCATTTT
TRBD2,many,TRBJ2-5,TRBV5-1,CASSSSTSGKETQYF,TGCGCCAGCAGCTCTTCGACTAGCGGGAAAGAGACCCAGTACTTC
TRBD1,few,TRBJ2-2,TRBV7-9,CASSSRGPGTGELFF,TGTGCCAGCAGCTCCAGGGGGCCAGGCACCGGGGAGCTGTTTTTT
.,few,TRBJ2-1,TRBV6-5,CASSYGRGAYNEQFF,TGTGCCAGCAGTTACGGTCGGGGGGCATACAATGAGCAGTTCTTC
.,few,TRBJ2-7,TRBV6-5,CASSEDSLESEQYF,TGTGCCAGCAGTGAGGACTCCTTGGAAAGCGAGCAGTACTTC
TRBD1,.,TRBJ2-1,TRBV7-9,CASSLEGQGIHEQFF,TGTGCCAGCAGCTTAGAGGGACAGGGTATCCATGAGCAGTTCTTC
.,many,TRBJ2-3,TRBV15,CATSRDQDTQYF,TGTGCCACCAGCAGAGATCAGGATACGCAGTATTTT
.,.,TRBJ2-2,TRBV3-1,CASSQTGRNTGELFF,TGTGCCAGCAGCCAAACAGGGAGAAACACCGGGGAGCTGTTTTTT
TRBD1,few,TRBJ1-2,TRBV6-5,CASRPLGGRGPGYTF,TGTGCCAGCAGACCTCTAGGGGGCAGGGGGCCCGGCTACACCTTC
TRBD1,.,TRBJ1-2,TRBV5-1,CASNHGQGNYGYTF,TGCGCCAGCAACCATGGACAGGGCAACTATGGCTACACCTTC
.,few,TRBJ2-5,TRBV18,CASSPPSQQETQYF,TGTGCCAGCTCACCACCAAGCCAGCAAGAGACCCAGTACTTC
TRBD1,few,TRBJ1-1,TRBV4-1,CASSLADRAATEAFF,TGCGCCAGCAGCTTAGCGGACAGGGCGGCCACTGAAGCTTTCTTT
.,many,TRBJ2-6,TRBV10-3,CAISGTAGSGANVLTF,TGTGCCATCAGTGGTACCGCAGGCTCTGGGGCCAACGTCCTGACTTTC
.,many,TRBJ2-6,TRBV30,CAWSVQGANVLTF,TGTGCCTGGAGTGTTCAGGGGGCCAACGTCCTGACTTTC
.,.,TRBJ1-3,TRBV12-3/TRBV12-4,CASREERTIYF,TGTGCCAGCAGAGAAGAACGCACCATATATTTT
.,.,TRBJ2-5,TRBV5-1,CASSLGWADRGKETQYF,TGCGCCAGCAGCTTGGGATGGGCGGACAGAGGGAAGGAGACCCAGTACTTC
.,.,TRBJ1-1,TRBV15,CATSSIGYMNTEAFF,TGTGCCACCAGCAGTATAGGGTATATGAACACTGAAGCTTTCTTT
.,few,TRBJ1-2,TRBV6-5,CASSYMRVYTF,TGTGCCAGCAGTTACATGAGGGTCTACACCTTC
.,.,TRBJ1-5,TRBV4-1,CASSLEIGTPRQPQHF,TGCGCCAGCAGCCTCGAAATCGGGACACCGCGCCAGCCCCAGCATTTT
.,few,TRBJ1-5,TRBV5-6,CASSSRGGLYSNQPQHF,TGTGCCAGCAGCTCCCGGGGCGGCCTTTATAGCAATCAGCCCCAGCATTTT
TRBD1,few,TRBJ2-5,TRBV29-1,CSAQVGQGQETQYF,TGCAGCGCTCAAGTCGGACAGGGACAAGAGACCCAGTACTTC
.,.,TRBJ2-2,TRBV18,CASSSQGQGNTGELFF,TGTGCCAGCTCATCGCAGGGCCAGGGGAACACCGGGGAGCTGTTTTTT
.,few,TRBJ2-1,TRBV27,CASSLSVRSSYNEQFF,TGTGCCAGCAGTTTATCGGTTAGGAGCTCCTACAATGAGCAGTTCTTC
.,few,TRBJ2-1,TRBV28,CASSLSGSYNEQFF,TGTGCCAGCAGTTTGTCGGGGTCCTACAATGAGCAGTTCTTC
.,.,TRBJ2-7,TRBV9,CASSIETSAYEQYF,TGTGCCAGCAGCATCGAGACATCCGCCTACGAGCAGTACTTC
.,few,TRBJ2-3,TRBV1,CTSSPYGLGPDTQYF,TGCACCAGCAGCCCCTACGGACTAGGCCCAGATACGCAGTATTTT
.,few,TRBJ1-2,TRBV29-1,CSVVIWENYGYTF,TGCAGCGTTGTAATTTGGGAGAACTATGGCTACACCTTC
TRBD1,.,TRBJ2-1,TRBV29-1,CSARTGEYEQFF,TGCAGCGCCCGGACAGGGGAGTATGAGCAGTTCTTC
.,.,TRBJ2-1,TRBV7-2,CASSFRPHNEQFF,TGTGCCAGCAGCTTCCGGCCCCACAATGAGCAGTTCTTC
.,many,TRBJ2-5,TRBV5-1,CASSPPRAETQYF,TGCGCCAGCAGCCCGCCGAGGGCTGAGACCCAGTACTTC
.,few,TRBJ2-7,TRBV30,CAWTAAHEQYF,TGTGCCTGGACAGCCGCCCACGAGCAGTACTTC
.,.,TRBJ2-2,TRBV7-6,CASSLWGASTGELFF,TGTGCCAGCAGCTTATGGGGCGCAAGTACCGGGGAGCTGTTTTTT
.,.,TRBJ2-1,TRBV29-1,CSVQWRGKRGEQFF,TGCAGCGTTCAATGGCGGGGCAAACGAGGTGAGCAGTTCTTC